This TCR beta chain stems from a study of Japanese encephalitis immunity and Zika vaccine responses. For the study at large: Week 0, before the first ZPIV dose, and week 52 were sequenced.

By frequency in the sample, this clonotype is medium-sized. Peptide pools at around 1 ug/mL each stimulated CFSE-labeled PBMCs over a 6-day culture. Proliferating CD4 T cells were sorted unfixed as live CD56-CD19-CD16-CD3+CD4+ CFSE-low cells. Pooling of TCRbeta libraries followed their sorted cell numbers. MiXCR was run by TCRdb on the 5' RACE reads, yielding one entry per CDR3 protein. The data hold about 140 distinct CDR3 sequences, with more than 4% observed a single time. V was clipped by 4 bases and J by 2 bases, with 18 bases between them. The germline V gene encodes CDR1 SEHNR and CDR2 FQNEAQ (reference sequence). The CDR3 runs to 17 residues.

The material sequenced was antigen-activated CD4+ T cells from blood, cultured, taken during a Zika inactivated vaccine study. V usage is TRBV7-9 and J usage is TRBJ2-1, with a possible D match to TRBD1 (5 bases). This TCR derives from an adult woman who received an inactivated Zika virus vaccine. Written as DNA, the CDR3 is TGTGCCAGCAGCTCAAGGGGTCGGACACCTCCCTACAATGAGCAGTTCTTC. This translates into CASSSRGRTPPYNEQFF.